Presented here are 10 T cell receptor beta chains from one specimen sequenced in a study of blood T cell repertoires in COVID-19. Repertoires were generated with immunoSEQ multiplex PCR, while TCRdb's copy carries only in-frame clones and drops some. This sample has roughly 200,000 clones; 88% occur once, and the top ten carry 15% to 20%. Input material: peripheral blood. The source is a man aged 45-65 years with COVID-19, enrolled during active disease.

The chain joins TRBV6-6 to TRBJ1-5; no definite D call. CDR1 MNHNY and CDR2 SVGAGI come from the germline V gene (reference sequence). This CDR3 is 13 amino acids long. Trimming cost V 4 bases and J 0 bases, with 4 bases left between them. CDR3 region: CASSLSSNQPQHF. The CDR3 coding sequence is TGTGCCAGCAGTTTGAGTAGCAATCAGCCCCAGCATTTT.

The chain links TRBV19 to TRBJ2-5, with 11 bases aligning to TRBD2. CDR3 length: 15 residues. CDR1 is LNHDA and CDR2 is SQIVND in the germline V gene (reference sequence). V lost 4 bases and J lost 2; bases outside the gene matches: 3. The CDR3 sequence: CASSNRLAGQETQYF. DNA of the CDR3: TGTGCCAGTAGTAATAGACTAGCGGGGCAAGAGACCCAGTACTTC.

The chain is built from TRBV30 and TRBJ1-2; 10 bases line up with TRBD1. Unmatched junction bases numbered 6, after V lost 8 bases and J lost 6 bases. The CDR3 consists of 12 residues. Germline V gene data show CDR1 as GTSNPN and CDR2 as SVGIG (reference sequence). CDR3 sequence: CAGDRGGDGYTF. The DNA for the CDR3 is TGTGCCGGGGACAGGGGAGGAGATGGCTACACCTTC.

This clone was detected only a few times. This chain uses TRBV4-1 with TRBJ1-2; D is uncertain. CDR1 is MGHRA, CDR2 YSYEKL, per germline. Trimming pared 4 bases from V and 10 bases from J, leaving 10 bases between. The CDR3 is made up of 11 amino acids. The CDR3 DNA sequence: TGCGCCAGCAGCCGGAGCGGGAACTACACCTTC. Protein sequence: CASSRSGNYTF.

This rearrangement joins TRBV6-5 to TRBJ1-5, with a weak D call TRBD1 (6 bases). Germline V gene sequence: CDR1 MNHEY, CDR2 SVGAGI. The CDR3 sequence is 13 residues long. V lost 8 bases, J lost 4 bases, and 12 bases lay in between. The CDR3 sequence: CASGQKANQPQHF. The CDR3 DNA follows: TGTGCCAGCGGACAGAAAGCGAATCAGCCCCAGCATTTT.

This chain uses TRBV6-5 with TRBJ2-7, with 7 bases matching TRBD2. CDR3 size: 13 residues. Germline loops: CDR1 MNHEY, CDR2 SVGAGI. V dropped 6 bases and J dropped 7; count of bases not matched to a gene: 9. Here the CDR3 reads CASSQTEAGEQYF. CDR3 bases: TGTGCCAGCAGCCAAACCGAAGCGGGGGAGCAGTACTTC.

The chain uses TRBV21-1 and TRBJ1-3; TRBD1 reflects the table's D call only, with no check against the DNA. TRBV21-1 is a listed pseudogene. The CDR3 runs 15 residues. In DNA, the CDR3 is TGTGCCAGCAGCAAAGAGGGACAGGGTTTGGACACCATATATTTT. Encoded protein: CASSKEGQGLDTIYF.

The CDR3 sequence is CASSYSGGRIDEQFF. CDR3 DNA: TGTGCCAGCAGTTACTCGGGCGGGAGGATCGATGAGCAGTTCTTC. J is TRBJ2-1 and V is TRBV6-5, with 8 bases identical to TRBD2. J was trimmed by 8 bases and V by 0 bases; bases with no gene match: 6. Germline CDR1 and CDR2: MNHEY and SVGAGI. The CDR3 is 15 residues long.

The chain uses TRBV2 and TRBJ2-7; TRBD1 matches 8 bases. V gave up 6 bases and J gave up 3 bases; unmatched junction bases: 4. From germline, CDR1 is SNHLY and CDR2 FYNNEI. The CDR3 contains 13 residues. CDR3 in DNA: TGTGCCAGCAGCCGGACAGGGAACTACGAGCAGTACTTC. This codes for CASSRTGNYEQYF.

The V call is TRBV5-5, the J call TRBJ2-5, with a weak D call TRBD2 (6 bases). Trimming pared 0 bases from V and 3 bases from J, leaving 6 bases between. Per germline, CDR1 SGHKS and CDR2 YYEKEE (reference sequence). CDR3 size: 13 residues. The CDR3 DNA is TGTGCCAGCAGCTTGGGCGGGAAAGAGACCCAGTACTTC. Protein: CASSLGGKETQYF.